These 12 T cell receptor beta chains share one sample of origin, sequenced in a study of molecular identifiers for immune sequencing clone quantification. A single record per CDR3 protein comes from TCRdb applying MiXCR to the PCR reads. The data contain approximately 63,000 distinct CDR3 sequences, about a fifth of them singletons. The sample was naive CD8+ T cells from blood, with Jurkat cell RNA spiked in. Indicated subset: FACS-sorted CD8+CD4-CCR7+CD45RA+ naive T cells. These TCRs come from a human donor in good health. Some libraries in this study had Jurkat cell RNA spiked in.

This clonotype was seen many times. DNA of the CDR3: TGTGCCAGCAGTGCCTATCCCTCTGGAAACACCATATATTTT. This encodes CASSAYPSGNTIYF. This chain connects TRBV28 to TRBJ1-3; D gene ambiguous. CDR1 is MDHEN and CDR2 is SYDVKM in the germline V gene. V was trimmed by 5 bases and J by 0 bases, leaving 8 bases between them. CDR3 length: 14 amino acids.

The gene calls are TRBV7-8 and TRBJ1-2, with 7 bases identical to TRBD1. V lost 3 bases and J lost 1; bases outside the gene matches: 11. The germline gives CDR1 SGHVS, CDR2 FQNEAQ. The CDR3 runs to 17 residues. CDR3 protein: CASSFRTGVDLNYGYTF. CDR3 nucleotide sequence: TGTGCCAGCAGCTTCCGGACAGGCGTCGACCTTAACTATGGCTACACCTTC.

This clonotype was detected many times. Here the CDR3 reads CASSFPPRNEQFF. In DNA, the CDR3 is TGTGCCAGCAGCTTCCCCCCGCGGAATGAGCAGTTCTTC. This chain joins TRBV13 and TRBJ2-1; D ambiguous. The V and J ends lost 3 bases and 7 bases respectively, with 10 bases between them. The CDR3 has 13 amino acids. In germline, CDR1 is PRHDT, CDR2 FYEKMQ (reference sequence).

In its sample, this clonotype was seen many times. V is TRBV7-8 and J is TRBJ2-3; possible D gene TRBD2, 6 bases. The V and J ends lost 3 bases and 3 bases respectively, with 19 bases between them. The CDR3 is made up of 17 amino acids. The germline V gene has CDR1 SGHVS and CDR2 FQNEAQ. The CDR3 sequence is CASSFTRGGGHTDTQYF. The DNA for the CDR3 is TGTGCCAGCAGCTTTACTAGGGGTGGAGGGCATACAGATACGCAGTATTTT.

This clonotype was seen at least ten times. The chain uses TRBV6-5 and TRBJ1-3; 8 bases match TRBD1. J was trimmed by 0 bases and V by 5 bases; bases with no gene match: 3. The CDR3 runs 15 residues. Germline-derived CDR1 and CDR2 are MNHEY and SVGAGI. CDR3 loop: CASSQTGASGNTIYF. In DNA, the CDR3 is TGTGCCAGCAGTCAGACAGGGGCCTCTGGAAACACCATATATTTT.

Remarks on this clonotype: This may arise from a read error, as a much more abundant clone is one base away. The V gene is TRBV5-1, the J gene TRBJ2-4; perhaps D is TRBD1 or TRBD2 (5 bases each). Looked up from germline, CDR1 is SGHRS and CDR2 is YFSETQ. V was trimmed by 7 bases and J by 0 bases, leaving 23 bases between them. This CDR3 spans 18 amino acids. In nucleotides, the CDR3 is TGCGCCAGCGGGGGAGATACTCCCATTAGATTAGCCAAAAACATTCAGTACTTC. The encoded protein is CASGGDTPIRLAKNIQYF.

This clonotype was seen a few times. A much larger clonotype is one base distant, so this may be a read error. This rearrangement joins TRBV27 to TRBJ1-1; no definite D call. Germline loops: CDR1 MNHEY, CDR2 SMNVEV (reference sequence). V was cut by 4 bases and J by 6 bases, with 15 bases left in between. The CDR3 sequence is 14 residues long. The CDR3 is CASSSLGGTAEAFF. CDR3 bases: TGTGCCAGCAGTTCATTGGGAGGTACGGCTGAAGCTTTCTTT.

The rearrangement links TRBV29-1 to TRBJ1-1; the D gene is possibly TRBD1 (6 bases). The length of the CDR3 is 15 residues. Per the germline V gene, CDR1 is SQVTM and CDR2 is ANQGSEA. Trimming shortened V by 0 bases and J by 8 bases, and 19 bases separated the two germline ends. In DNA form, the CDR3 reads TGCAGCGTTGAAGAGCTGGCCAGGGGTTGCACAGAAGCTTTCTTT. It encodes CSVEELARGCTEAFF.

The chain uses TRBV10-3 and TRBJ2-7; TRBD1 agrees at 7 bases. V gave up 10 bases and J gave up 4 bases; unmatched junction bases: 13. The CDR3 is 14 residues long. The germline V gene has CDR1 ENHRY and CDR2 SYGVKD. The DNA for the CDR3 is TGTGCCACCAGAAGCGACAGGGCCCTATACGAGCAGTACTTC. Residues: CATRSDRALYEQYF.

This clonotype was seen at least ten times. The gene calls are TRBV28 and TRBJ2-7; 13 nucleotides line up with TRBD2. Germline assignment: CDR1 MDHEN and CDR2 SYDVKM. V trimming: 6 bases; J trimming: 3 bases; junction bases outside the gene matches: 5. The CDR3 runs to 15 residues. CDR3 nucleotide sequence: TGTGCCAGCAGCTGGACTAGCGGGAGTTTCTACGAGCAGTACTTC. This translates into CASSWTSGSFYEQYF. The variable domain in full, completed from reference TRBV28 and TRBJ2-7, reads DVKVTQSSRYLVKRTGEKVFLECVQDMDHENMFWYRQDPGLGLRLIYFSYDVKMKEKGDIPEGYSVSREKKERFSLILESASTNQTSMYLCASSWTSGSFYEQYFGPGTRLTVT.

Turning to this clonotype: This may stem from a read error, because a much larger clone lies one nucleotide away. The chain couples TRBV9 to TRBJ2-3; no clear D gene. The V gene's germline CDR1 is SGDLS and CDR2 YYNGEE. The CDR3 sequence is 12 residues long. The CDR3 DNA reads TGTGCCGGCAGCTCACGCACAGATACGCAGTATTTT. Protein sequence: CAGSSRTDTQYF.

This clonotype was counted at least ten times. The V and J genes are TRBV11-2 and TRBJ2-1; TRBD2 matches at 7 bases. CDR3 length: 17 residues. V was pared by 6 bases and J by 8 bases, with 19 bases of the junction left unmatched. Germline values: CDR1 SGHAT, CDR2 FQNNGV. The CDR3: CASSPEPGMAGEDEQFF. The CDR3 DNA follows: TGTGCCAGCAGTCCCGAACCTGGGATGGCGGGAGAGGATGAGCAGTTCTTC.